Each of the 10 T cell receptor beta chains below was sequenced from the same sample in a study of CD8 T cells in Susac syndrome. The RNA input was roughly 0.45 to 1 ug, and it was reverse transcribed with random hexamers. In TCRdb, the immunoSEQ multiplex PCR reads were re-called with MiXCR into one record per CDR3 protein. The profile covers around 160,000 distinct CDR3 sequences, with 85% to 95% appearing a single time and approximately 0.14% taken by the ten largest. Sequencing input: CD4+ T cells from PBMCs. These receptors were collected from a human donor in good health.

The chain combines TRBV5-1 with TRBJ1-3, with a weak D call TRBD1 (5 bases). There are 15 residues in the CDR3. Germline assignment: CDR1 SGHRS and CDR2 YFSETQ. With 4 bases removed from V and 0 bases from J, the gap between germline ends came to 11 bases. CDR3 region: CASSTTGFSGNTIYF. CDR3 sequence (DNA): TGCGCCAGCAGCACTACAGGCTTCTCTGGAAACACCATATATTTT.

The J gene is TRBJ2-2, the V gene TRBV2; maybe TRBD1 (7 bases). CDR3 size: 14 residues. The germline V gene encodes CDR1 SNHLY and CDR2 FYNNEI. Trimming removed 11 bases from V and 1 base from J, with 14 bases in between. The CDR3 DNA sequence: TGTGCCTCAGGGGGGCCTCAGAACACCGGGGAGCTGTTTTTT. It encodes CASGGPQNTGELFF.

CDR3 coding DNA: TGTGCCAGCAGCGTAGGCCCAGCGGAGCAAGAGACCCAGTACTTC. Its translation is CASSVGPAEQETQYF. The chain is built from TRBV9 and TRBJ2-5, with D maybe TRBD2 (5 bases). Germline V gene lookup returns CDR1 SGDLS and CDR2 YYNGEE. The CDR3 is 15 amino acids. The germline V and J ends were trimmed by 0 bases and 2 bases, with 11 bases remaining between them.

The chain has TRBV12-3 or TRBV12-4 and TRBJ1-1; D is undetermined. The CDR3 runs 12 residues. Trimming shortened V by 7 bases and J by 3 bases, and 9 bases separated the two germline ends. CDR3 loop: CASTLSYTEAFF. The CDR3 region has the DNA TGTGCCAGCACTTTGTCGTACACTGAAGCTTTCTTT.

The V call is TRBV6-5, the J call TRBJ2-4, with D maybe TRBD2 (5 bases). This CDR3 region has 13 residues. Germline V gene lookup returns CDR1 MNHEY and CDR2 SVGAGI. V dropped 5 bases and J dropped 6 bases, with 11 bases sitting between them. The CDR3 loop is CASSALGRNIQYF. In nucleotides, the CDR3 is TGTGCCAGCAGTGCCCTGGGGAGAAACATTCAGTACTTC.

The CDR3 sequence is CASSPGGLAGGVTDIQYF. CDR3 DNA: TGCGCCAGCAGTCCCGGGGGACTAGCGGGGGGTGTGACTGACATTCAGTACTTC. This chain joins TRBV5-1 and TRBJ2-4; 15 bases agree with TRBD2. Germline lookup yields CDR1 SGHRS and CDR2 YFSETQ. Trimming at V came to 5 bases and at J to 8 bases, leaving 14 bases not matched to a gene. The CDR3 is 18 amino acids.

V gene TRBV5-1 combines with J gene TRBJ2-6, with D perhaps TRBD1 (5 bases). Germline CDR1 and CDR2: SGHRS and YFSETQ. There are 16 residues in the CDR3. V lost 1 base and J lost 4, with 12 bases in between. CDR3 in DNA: TGCGCCAGCAGCTTGACTGTGGCAGGGGGGGCCAACGTCCTGACTTTC. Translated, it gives CASSLTVAGGANVLTF.

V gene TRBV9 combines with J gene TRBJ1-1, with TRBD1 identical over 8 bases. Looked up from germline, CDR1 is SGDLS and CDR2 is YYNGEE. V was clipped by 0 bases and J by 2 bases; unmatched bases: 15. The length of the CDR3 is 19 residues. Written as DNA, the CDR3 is TGTGCCAGCAGCGTAGCACCCAGGGGGCTTCGATTCTCAAACACTGAAGCTTTCTTT. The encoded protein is CASSVAPRGLRFSNTEAFF.

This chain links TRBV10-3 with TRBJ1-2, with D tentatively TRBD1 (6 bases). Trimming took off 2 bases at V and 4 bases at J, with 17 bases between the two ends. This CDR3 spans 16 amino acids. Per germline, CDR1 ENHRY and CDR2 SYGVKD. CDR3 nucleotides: TGTGCCATCAGTGAGGCACAGGGTACCCCAGTCTATGGCTACACCTTC. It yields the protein CAISEAQGTPVYGYTF.

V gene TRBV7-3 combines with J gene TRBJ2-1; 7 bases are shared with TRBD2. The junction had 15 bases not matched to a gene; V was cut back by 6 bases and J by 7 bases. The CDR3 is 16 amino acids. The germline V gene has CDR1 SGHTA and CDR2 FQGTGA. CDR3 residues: CASSQGRTGGRNEQFF. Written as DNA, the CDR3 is TGTGCCAGCAGTCAAGGGCGAACGGGGGGACGGAATGAGCAGTTCTTC. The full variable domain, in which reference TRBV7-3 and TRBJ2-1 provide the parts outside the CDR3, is GAGVSQTPSNKVTEKGKYVELRCDPISGHTALYWYRQSLGQGPEFLIYFQGTGAADDSGLPNDRFFAVRPEGSVSTLKIQRTERGDSAVYLCASSQGRTGGRNEQFFGPGTRLTVL.